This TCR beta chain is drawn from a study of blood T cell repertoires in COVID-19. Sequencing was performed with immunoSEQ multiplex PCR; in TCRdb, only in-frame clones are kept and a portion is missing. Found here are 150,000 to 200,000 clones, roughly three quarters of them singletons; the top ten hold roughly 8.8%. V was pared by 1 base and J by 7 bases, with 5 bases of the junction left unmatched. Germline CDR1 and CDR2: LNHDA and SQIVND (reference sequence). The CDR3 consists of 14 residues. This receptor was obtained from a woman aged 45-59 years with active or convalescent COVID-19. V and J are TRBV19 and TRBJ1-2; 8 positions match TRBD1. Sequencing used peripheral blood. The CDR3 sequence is CASSIAPDRVGYTF. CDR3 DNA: TGTGCCAGTAGTATAGCCCCGGACAGGGTTGGCTACACCTTC.